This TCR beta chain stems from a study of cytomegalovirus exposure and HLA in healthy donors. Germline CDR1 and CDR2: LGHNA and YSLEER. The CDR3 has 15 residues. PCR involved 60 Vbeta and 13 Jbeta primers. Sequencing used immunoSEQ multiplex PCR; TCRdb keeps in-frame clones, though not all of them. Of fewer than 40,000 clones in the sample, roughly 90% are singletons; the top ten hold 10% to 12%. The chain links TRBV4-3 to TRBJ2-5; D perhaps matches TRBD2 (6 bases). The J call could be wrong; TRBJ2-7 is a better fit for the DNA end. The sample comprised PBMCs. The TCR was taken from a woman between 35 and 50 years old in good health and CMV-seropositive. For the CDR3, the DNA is TGCGCCAGCAGCCCCGCAACGGGGGTTTCGTCCGAGCAGTACTTC. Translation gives CASSPATGVSSEQYF.